These T cell receptor beta chains were read from a single sample in a study of beta chain features in type 1 diabetes. Method: immunoSEQ multiplex PCR; TCRdb's copy keeps in-frame clones and lacks some. The data contain nearly 350,000 clones, over 7% of them seen just once; the ten biggest clones take up 0.9% to 1.1%. Specimen: central memory CD4+ T cells from blood. The receptors were gathered from a young man with type 1 diabetes. The CDR3 runs from the conserved cysteine through the conserved F or W. Fields, in order: V gene, D gene, J gene, clone size, CDR3 protein, CDR3 DNA. A D gene is named only where the DNA matches it firmly. Clone size, where shown, is once, few, many, or a class for clones that have expanded.

TRBV25-1	TRBD2	TRBJ2-7	NA	CASSASGGSHEQYF	TGTGCCAGCAGTGCTAGCGGGGGGTCGCACGAGCAGTACTTC
TRBV9	TRBD2	TRBJ2-5	NA	CASSVASGGETQYF	TGTGCCAGCAGCGTAGCTAGCGGGGGGGAGACCCAGTACTTC
TRBV15	NA	TRBJ2-5	NA	CATSSGETQYF	TGTGCCACCAGCAGTGGAGAGACCCAGTACTTC
TRBV29-1	TRBD2	TRBJ2-5	few	CSVAGGTQETQYF	TGCAGCGTTGCGGGGGGAACCCAAGAGACCCAGTACTTC
TRBV18	NA	TRBJ2-3	NA	CASSLAGQITDTQYF	TGTGCCAGCTCACTTGCGGGACAGATCACAGATACGCAGTATTTT
TRBV6-1	NA	TRBJ2-5	NA	CASSDRGGGETQYF	TGTGCCAGCAGTGACAGGGGAGGCGGCGAGACCCAGTACTTC
TRBV7-2	NA	TRBJ2-1	few	CASSLAGGRPRVDEQFF	TGTGCCAGCAGCTTAGCGGGGGGGCGTCCCCGGGTGGATGAGCAGTTCTTC
TRBV5-1	TRBD2	TRBJ2-3	NA	CASSLSSGASTDTQYF	TGCGCCAGCAGCTTGTCTAGCGGGGCTAGCACAGATACGCAGTATTTT
TRBV5-4	NA	TRBJ2-1	NA	CASSLRLTGSSYNEQFF	TGTGCCAGCAGCTTGAGGTTGACAGGAAGCTCCTACAATGAGCAGTTCTTC
TRBV27	NA	TRBJ1-1	NA	CASSPQNGARTEAFF	TGTGCCAGCAGTCCCCAAAATGGGGCGAGGACTGAAGCTTTCTTT
TRBV28	NA	TRBJ1-4	many	CASSGGRAEKLFF	TGTGCCAGCAGCGGAGGGAGGGCGGAAAAACTGTTTTTT
TRBV6-5	NA	TRBJ2-7	few	CASTNGYEQYF	TGTGCCAGCACCAACGGGTACGAGCAGTACTTC
TRBV5-1	NA	TRBJ1-4	NA	CASSADLVKLFF	TGCGCCAGCAGCGCGGACTTGGTAAAACTGTTTTTT
TRBV4-1	NA	TRBJ1-3	NA	CASSQERGFRGNTIYF	TGCGCCAGCAGCCAAGAAAGGGGGTTCAGGGGAAACACCATATATTTT
TRBV4-1	TRBD2	TRBJ2-1	NA	CASSQDRSGAYNEQFF	TGCGCCAGCAGCCAAGATCGGAGCGGGGCCTACAATGAGCAGTTCTTC
TRBV9	NA	TRBJ2-2	few	CASSAGTGELFF	TGTGCCAGCAGTGCAGGAACCGGGGAGCTGTTTTTT
TRBV7-9	NA	TRBJ1-1	few	CASSLGTEAFF	TGTGCCAGCAGCTTGGGCACTGAAGCTTTCTTT
TRBV18	NA	TRBJ2-2	many	CASSSGQNTGELFF	TGTGCCAGCTCGTCGGGCCAGAACACCGGGGAGCTGTTTTTT
TRBV30	TRBD1	TRBJ2-5	few	CAWWDRGIGETQYF	TGTGCCTGGTGGGACAGGGGGATAGGTGAGACCCAGTACTTC
TRBV7-9	NA	TRBJ1-2	NA	CASSLESYSYGYTF	TGTGCCAGCAGCTTAGAATCGTACAGTTATGGCTACACCTTC
TRBV10-3	TRBD1	TRBJ1-5	few	CASSGTGEWGQPQHF	TGTGCCAGCAGCGGGACAGGGGAGTGGGGTCAGCCCCAGCATTTT
TRBV4-3	TRBD1	TRBJ1-2	NA	CASSRYRGLDGYTF	TGCGCCAGCAGCCGTTACAGGGGGCTGGATGGCTACACCTTC
TRBV28	NA	TRBJ2-7	few	CASRTQGRAYEQYF	TGTGCCAGCAGGACCCAGGGAAGGGCCTACGAGCAGTACTTC
TRBV29-1	NA	TRBJ2-3	few	CSALRPRTSTDTQYF	TGCAGCGCCCTGAGACCCCGGACTAGCACAGATACGCAGTATTTT
TRBV7-9	TRBD1	TRBJ1-4	NA	CASSQTGTGNEKLFF	TGTGCCAGCAGCCAAACCGGGACAGGGAATGAAAAACTGTTTTTT
TRBV6-6	NA	TRBJ2-7	few	CASSYPLVREQYF	TGTGCCAGCAGTTACCCTTTAGTTCGAGAGCAGTACTTC
TRBV18	TRBD1	TRBJ1-2	few	CASSLPLGQGALGYTF	TGTGCCAGCTCACTCCCTCTTGGACAGGGGGCGCTTGGCTACACCTTC
TRBV7-2	NA	TRBJ1-3	NA	CASSLVSGPSSGNTIYF	TGTGCCAGCAGCTTAGTGTCAGGGCCGAGCTCTGGAAACACCATATATTTT
TRBV9	TRBD2	TRBJ2-5	few	CASSEPAGGLGETQYF	TGTGCCAGCAGCGAGCCAGCGGGGGGGCTCGGAGAGACCCAGTACTTC
TRBV6-6	TRBD2	TRBJ2-5	few	CASSYSVAGDFRTQYF	TGTGCCAGCAGTTACTCGGTAGCGGGGGATTTTAGGACCCAGTACTTC
TRBV30	TRBD1	TRBJ2-2	few	CAWVTGKGGELFF	TGTGCCTGGGTGACAGGGAAGGGCGGGGAGCTGTTTTTT
TRBV7-2	TRBD1	TRBJ1-5	NA	CASSLDRLSNQPQHF	TGTGCCAGCAGCTTGGACAGGTTAAGCAATCAGCCCCAGCATTTT
TRBV9	TRBD2	TRBJ2-7	NA	CASSVSGGVSIKYF	TGTGCCAGCAGCGTCAGCGGGGGGGTTTCTATAAAGTACTTC
TRBV7-8	NA	TRBJ2-3	few	CASSLVGGDTQYF	TGTGCCAGCAGCTTAGTCGGGGGAGATACGCAGTATTTT
TRBV25-1	NA	TRBJ1-6	few	CASRGGGSLHF	TGTGCCAGCCGAGGTGGGGGCTCCCTCCACTTT
TRBV19	NA	TRBJ1-3	few	CASSVLGASGNTIYF	TGTGCCAGTAGTGTTCTGGGCGCCTCTGGAAACACCATATATTTT
TRBV2	NA	TRBJ2-2	few	CASSEEGRGELFF	TGTGCCAGCAGTGAGGAAGGTCGGGGGGAGCTGTTTTTT
TRBV5-1	NA	TRBJ2-1	NA	CASSSAGALRNEQFF	TGCGCCAGCAGTTCGGCGGGGGCCCTTCGCAATGAGCAGTTCTTC
TRBV5-6	NA	TRBJ1-6	few	CASSLNRGDSPLHF	TGTGCCAGCAGCTTGAATCGGGGGGATTCACCCCTCCACTTT
TRBV11-2	NA	TRBJ2-5	NA	CASSPHLDQETQYF	TGTGCCAGCAGCCCTCACTTAGATCAAGAGACCCAGTACTTC
TRBV2	NA	TRBJ1-1	NA	CASSRDRFNTEAFF	TGTGCCAGCTCCAGGGACCGATTTAACACTGAAGCTTTCTTT
TRBV11-3	NA	TRBJ2-3	NA	CASSLSGDTDTQYF	TGTGCCAGCAGCTTATCCGGGGACACAGATACGCAGTATTTT